Listed here are 6 T cell receptor beta chains from one sample, sequenced in a study of T cell responses to AZD1222 COVID-19 vaccine. Using immunoSEQ multiplex PCR, the repertoire was profiled, and TCRdb retains in-frame clones only, with some absent. The table includes under 150,000 clones, 75% to 90% detected once. The sequencing used peripheral blood, collected on day 0 of AZD1222 vaccination. These receptors all come from an adult in good health.

The genes are TRBV6-5 and TRBJ1-6; D gene uncertain. Per the germline V gene, CDR1 is MNHEY and CDR2 is SVGAGI. Trimming left V 8 bases short and J 6 bases short, with 11 bases between. This CDR3 has 13 residues. This chain's CDR3 is CASGSRGNSPLHF. DNA of the CDR3: TGTGCCAGCGGCTCTCGGGGTAATTCACCCCTCCACTTT.

This clone is categorized as medium-sized. The CDR3 spells CASTLAGQATGELFF. CDR3 DNA sequence: TGCGCCAGCACCCTGGCCGGACAGGCCACCGGGGAGCTGTTTTTT. The chain links TRBV5-1 to TRBJ2-2; TRBD1 matches 7 bases. The CDR3 contains 15 residues. The V gene end was trimmed by 6 bases and the J gene end by 4 bases; junction bases not matched to a gene: 9. Germline V gene data show CDR1 as SGHRS and CDR2 as YFSETQ.

V gene TRBV7-9 combines with J gene TRBJ2-2, with D perhaps TRBD1 (5 bases). Germline CDR1 SEHNR, CDR2 FQNEAQ (reference sequence). The CDR3 totals 15 residues. Deletions cut 5 bases from V and 5 bases from J, with 15 bases between. CDR3 DNA sequence: TGTGCCAGCAGCAGGCAGGGCAGTCTAACCGGGGAGCTGTTTTTT. Translating gives CASSRQGSLTGELFF.

The J gene is TRBJ2-2, the V gene TRBV24-1; D is unresolved. Deletions cut 6 bases from V and 0 bases from J, with 7 bases between. The CDR3 contains 14 residues. The V gene's germline CDR1 is KGHDR and CDR2 SFDVKD. This chain's CDR3 is CATSKEANTGELFF. CDR3 DNA: TGTGCCACCAGTAAGGAAGCGAACACCGGGGAGCTGTTTTTT.

In this sample, this clone turned up once. The rearrangement uses TRBV5-6 and TRBJ1-1; the match to TRBD1 covers 10 bases. The V and J ends lost 4 bases and 10 bases, in that order; junction bases with no gene match: 13. The CDR3 contains 15 residues. The germline V gene encodes CDR1 SGHDT and CDR2 YYEEEE. The CDR3 DNA reads as TGTGCCAGCAGCAGCCGGGACAGGGGATTTTGGGGAGCTTTCTTT. Translating gives CASSSRDRGFWGAFF.

In its sample, this clone was seen a few times. This chain links TRBV28 with TRBJ2-5; 7 bases align to TRBD1. This CDR3 spans 14 amino acids. With V trimmed by 6 bases and J by 2 bases, 6 bases remained unmatched. Germline CDR1 and CDR2: MDHEN and SYDVKM. CDR3 in amino acids: CASSYPGQQETQYF. In DNA, the CDR3 is TGTGCCAGCAGCTATCCGGGACAGCAAGAGACCCAGTACTTC.